This TCR beta chain was sequenced in a study of cytomegalovirus exposure and HLA in healthy donors. Regarding the study as a whole: TRBV6-2, TRBV6-3 and other indistinguishable V segments were excluded. In a later analysis, compared with equally common non-associated chains, HLA-associated beta chains were more expanded. Fewer N-insertions than the roughly 700-donor mean were reportedly shown by an Asian-associated ancestry cluster in a later analysis.

This clone was counted only a few times. As yet, its antigen is unknown. With 60 Vbeta and 13 Jbeta primers, the PCR was carried out. Profiling relied on immunoSEQ multiplex PCR, and the TCRdb table lists in-frame clones only, not all of them. The sample lists around 95,000 clones, over 65% occurring once. Trimming pared 6 bases from V and 5 bases from J, leaving 14 bases between. Germline V gene lookup returns CDR1 SQVTM and CDR2 ANQGSEA. This CDR3 spans 12 amino acids. This chain joins TRBV29-1 and TRBJ2-7; the D gene is possibly TRBD2 (5 bases). The material sequenced was PBMCs. This TCR was recovered from a male donor in good health and CMV-seronegative. The CDR3 sequence is CSVPTGSHEQYF. The CDR3 coding sequence is TGCAGCGTCCCCACGGGGTCACACGAGCAGTACTTC.